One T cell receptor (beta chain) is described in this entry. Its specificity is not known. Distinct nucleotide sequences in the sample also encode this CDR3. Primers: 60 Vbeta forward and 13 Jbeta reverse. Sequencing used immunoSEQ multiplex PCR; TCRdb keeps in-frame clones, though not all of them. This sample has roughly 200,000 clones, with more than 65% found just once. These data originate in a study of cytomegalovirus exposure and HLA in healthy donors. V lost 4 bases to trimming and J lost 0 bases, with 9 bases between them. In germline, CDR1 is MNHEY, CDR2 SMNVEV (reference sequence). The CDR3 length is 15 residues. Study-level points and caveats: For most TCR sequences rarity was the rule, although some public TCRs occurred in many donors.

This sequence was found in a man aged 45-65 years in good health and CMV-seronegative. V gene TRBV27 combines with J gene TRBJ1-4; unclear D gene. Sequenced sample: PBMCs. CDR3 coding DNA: TGTGCCAGCAGTTATCGGGGAGCAACTAATGAAAAACTGTTTTTT. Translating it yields CASSYRGATNEKLFF.